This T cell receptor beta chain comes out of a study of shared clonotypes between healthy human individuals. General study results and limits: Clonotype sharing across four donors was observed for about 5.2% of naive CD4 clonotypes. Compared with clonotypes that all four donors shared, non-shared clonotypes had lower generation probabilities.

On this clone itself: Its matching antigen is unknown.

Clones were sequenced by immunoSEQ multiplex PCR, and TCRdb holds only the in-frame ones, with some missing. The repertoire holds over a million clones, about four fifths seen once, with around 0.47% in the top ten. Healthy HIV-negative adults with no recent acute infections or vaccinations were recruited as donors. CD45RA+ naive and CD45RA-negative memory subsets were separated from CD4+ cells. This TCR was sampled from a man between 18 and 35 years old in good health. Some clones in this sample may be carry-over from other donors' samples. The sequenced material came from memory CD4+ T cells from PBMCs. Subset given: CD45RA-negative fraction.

CDR3 nucleotides: TGCGCCAGCAGCGGGCCCGGGATTCATGAGCAGTTCTTC. Translated, it gives CASSGPGIHEQFF. The chain recombines TRBV10-1 with TRBJ2-1; D possibly corresponds to TRBD2 (5 bases). V dropped 6 bases and J dropped 8 bases, with 14 bases sitting between them. The V gene's germline CDR1 is WNHNN and CDR2 SYGVQD (reference sequence). This CDR3 comprises 13 residues.